This TCR beta chain was observed in a study of blood T cell repertoires in COVID-19. CDR1 and CDR2 (germline): SGHNT, YYREEE (reference sequence). Germline trimming cut 4 bases from V and 4 bases from J; bases unmatched to any gene: 10. The CDR3 is made up of 16 amino acids. Sequenced by immunoSEQ multiplex PCR; TCRdb stores in-frame clones only, minus some. The data show roughly 250,000 clones, with 75% to 95% seen just once and 1.9% held by the top ten. Specimen: PBMCs or T cells enriched from blood (not recorded which). This TCR derives from a young woman who had recovered from COVID-19. J is TRBJ1-3 and V is TRBV5-4; 8 bases fit TRBD1. CDR3 nucleotides: TGTGCCAGCAGCGCGGAAAGACAGGGGAGAGGAAACACCATATATTTT. Protein product: CASSAERQGRGNTIYF.